These 28 T cell receptor beta chains came from one sample sequenced in a study of T cell responses to AZD1222 COVID-19 vaccine. Sequencing was performed with immunoSEQ multiplex PCR; in TCRdb, only in-frame clones are kept and a portion is missing. In the table there are 84,000 or so clones, about 86% of which are singletons. This specimen was peripheral blood, taken on day 0 of AZD1222 vaccination. The receptors were gathered from an adult in good health.

V and J are TRBV19 and TRBJ2-2; no definite D call. The V end lost 5 bases, the J end lost 5 bases, and 9 bases lay between the germline ends. The length of the CDR3 is 13 residues. CDR1 and CDR2 (germline): LNHDA, SQIVND (reference sequence). In DNA form, the CDR3 reads TGTGCCAGTAGTTCGACTGCTACCGGGGAGCTGTTTTTT. Translated: CASSSTATGELFF.

The CDR3: CASSDGLAGTDTQYF. The CDR3 bases are TGTGCCAGCAGTGACGGACTAGCGGGCACAGATACGCAGTATTTT. V gene TRBV6-4 combines with J gene TRBJ2-3; 10 nucleotides align to TRBD2. This CDR3 spans 15 amino acids. Germline CDR1 reads MRHNA; CDR2 reads SNTAGT. The ends lost 2 bases at V and 1 base at J; junction bases unmatched: 0.

The CDR3 here is CASSPDGGGTDTQYF. CDR3 in DNA: TGTGCCAGCAGTCCCGACGGGGGAGGCACAGATACGCAGTATTTT. The rearrangement joins TRBV7-2 to TRBJ2-3, with D perhaps matching TRBD2 (6 bases). The V end lost 6 bases, the J end lost 1 base, and 14 bases lay between the germline ends. Germline CDR1 reads SGHTA; CDR2 reads FQGNSA. This CDR3 spans 15 amino acids.

The rearrangement links TRBV7-3 to TRBJ2-3; 8 bases are shared with TRBD1. The V gene's germline CDR1 is SGHTA and CDR2 FQGTGA. Trimming removed 6 bases from V and 4 bases from J; junction bases left unmatched: 3. The CDR3 runs to 13 residues. The CDR3 DNA sequence: TGTGCCAGCAGTCAACAGGGGGCAGATACGCAGTATTTT. Amino acid sequence: CASSQQGADTQYF.

The chain carries TRBV10-3 and TRBJ2-7; TRBD2 agrees at 9 bases. CDR3 length equals 16 residues. J lost 3 bases, V lost 3 bases, and 9 bases had no gene match. Per germline, CDR1 ENHRY and CDR2 SYGVKD. CDR3 in DNA: TGTGCCATCAGTGAACCGGAGACTAGCGGTAACTACGAGCAGTACTTC. This encodes CAISEPETSGNYEQYF.

The V gene is TRBV5-1, the J gene TRBJ2-6, with D unclear. CDR1 is SGHRS and CDR2 is YFSETQ in the germline V gene. The CDR3 runs 15 residues. The V end lost 5 bases, the J end lost 2 bases, and 11 bases lay between the germline ends. CDR3 sequence (DNA): TGCGCCAGCAGTGCTGATTTCACTGGGGCCAACGTCCTGACTTTC. Translating gives CASSADFTGANVLTF.

The gene calls are TRBV19 and TRBJ1-5; D remains unclear. V was cut by 1 base and J by 0 bases, with 16 bases left in between. This CDR3 spans 18 amino acids. Germline values: CDR1 LNHDA, CDR2 SQIVND (reference sequence). CDR3 DNA: TGTGCCAGTAGTATAGTTCGTCCGGGATCTGATAGCAATCAGCCCCAGCATTTT. Translating gives CASSIVRPGSDSNQPQHF.

V usage is TRBV2 and J usage is TRBJ1-2; no definite D call. The CDR3 contains 15 residues. CDR1 SNHLY and CDR2 FYNNEI come from the germline V gene. V shed 4 bases and J shed 3 bases, with 15 bases lying between them. The DNA for the CDR3 is TGTGCCAGCAGTGCAAGAGAGGGTTTGGACTATGGCTACACCTTC. It codes for CASSAREGLDYGYTF.

This CDR3 is CSVRTVGSYEQYF. CDR3 nucleotides: TGCAGCGTGAGGACGGTCGGCTCCTACGAGCAGTACTTC. The gene calls are TRBV29-1 and TRBJ2-7; D unresolved. The CDR3 is 13 residues long. V was trimmed by 6 bases and J by 0 bases, leaving 12 bases between them. From germline, CDR1 is SQVTM and CDR2 ANQGSEA.

This clone occurred a few times. The rearrangement uses TRBV19 and TRBJ1-3; tentative D call: TRBD1 (5 bases). The CDR3 spans 15 residues. CDR1 LNHDA and CDR2 SQIVND come from the germline V gene (reference sequence). V was clipped by 6 bases and J by 0 bases, with 12 bases between them. CDR3 amino acids: CASRIDSNSGNTIYF. The CDR3 DNA sequence: TGTGCCAGTAGAATCGACAGCAACTCTGGAAACACCATATATTTT.

This clone was seen once. This chain links TRBV2 with TRBJ1-2, with D unresolved. Germline values: CDR1 SNHLY, CDR2 FYNNEI. The CDR3 has 12 residues. Trimming took 6 bases from V and 3 from J, leaving 8 bases between them. In nucleotides, the CDR3 is TGTGCCAGCAGCCCCTTGGACTATGGCTACACCTTC. As protein: CASSPLDYGYTF.

The chain recombines TRBV7-9 with TRBJ1-2, with 7 bases fitting TRBD1. In germline, CDR1 is SEHNR, CDR2 FQNEAQ (reference sequence). With 4 bases clipped from V and 8 bases from J, the junction kept 7 bases outside the gene matches. The length of the CDR3 is 13 residues. CDR3 region: CASSSWGTDGYTF. The DNA for the CDR3 is TGTGCCAGCAGCTCCTGGGGGACAGACGGCTACACCTTC.

This rearrangement joins TRBV18 to TRBJ1-2; no reliable D call. This CDR3 comprises 14 residues. Trimming shortened V by 3 bases and J by 0 bases, and 8 bases separated the two germline ends. Germline CDR1 reads KGHSH; CDR2 reads LQKENI. The CDR3 loop is CASSPEVSNYGYTF. CDR3 coding DNA: TGTGCCAGCTCACCCGAGGTATCTAACTATGGCTACACCTTC.

This clone was seen more than once but under ten times. The V gene is TRBV27, the J gene TRBJ1-5; unclear D gene. The CDR3 spans 17 residues. Germline lookup yields CDR1 MNHEY and CDR2 SMNVEV (reference sequence). V lost 0 bases and J 0 bases, leaving 12 bases between the germline ends. CDR3 nucleotide sequence: TGTGCCAGCAGTTTATCTGGTTACCTTAATAGCAATCAGCCCCAGCATTTT. It specifies CASSLSGYLNSNQPQHF.

The chain uses TRBV7-2 and TRBJ1-6, with D unresolved. V dropped 2 bases and J dropped 7 bases, with 9 bases sitting between them. Germline CDR1 reads SGHTA; CDR2 reads FQGNSA. There are 14 residues in the CDR3. DNA of the CDR3: TGTGCCAGCAGCTTACAAATAACCAATTCACCCCTCCACTTT. Translated, it gives CASSLQITNSPLHF.

This clone occurred once. This sequence joins TRBV4-2 and TRBJ1-5; 7 bases fit TRBD1. This CDR3 spans 13 amino acids. Germline loops: CDR1 LGHNA, CDR2 YNFKEQ. V gave up 0 bases and J gave up 9 bases; unmatched junction bases: 2. CDR3 in DNA: TGTGCCAGCAGCCAAGACAGACAGGGGCCCCAGCATTTT. Translation gives CASSQDRQGPQHF.

V gene TRBV27 combines with J gene TRBJ2-5, with 12 bases fitting TRBD2. CDR1 and CDR2 (germline): MNHEY, SMNVEV (reference sequence). The CDR3 spans 15 residues. V was clipped by 6 bases and J by 4 bases; unmatched bases: 6. The CDR3 is CASRSGLAGLETQYF. For the CDR3, the DNA is TGTGCCAGCAGGTCGGGACTAGCGGGTTTAGAGACCCAGTACTTC.

The gene calls are TRBV7-3 and TRBJ2-3; maybe TRBD1 (5 bases). This CDR3 spans 15 amino acids. Trimming pared 5 bases from V and 2 bases from J, leaving 14 bases between. Germline lookup yields CDR1 SGHTA and CDR2 FQGTGA. This CDR3 reads CASSPTVPHTDTQYF. The DNA of the CDR3 is TGTGCCAGCAGCCCGACAGTTCCCCACACAGATACGCAGTATTTT.

The chain links TRBV28 to TRBJ1-2; D unclear. Germline CDR1 and CDR2: MDHEN and SYDVKM. V was pared by 5 bases and J by 8 bases, with 12 bases between. The CDR3 contains 12 residues. The CDR3 DNA reads as TGTGCCAGCAGTCCGCGGACCCGGGGCTACACCTTC. This translates into CASSPRTRGYTF.

The chain recombines TRBV2 with TRBJ2-1, with TRBD2 matching over 7 bases. Germline V gene sequence: CDR1 SNHLY, CDR2 FYNNEI. The CDR3 has 16 residues. After removal of 4 bases from V and 5 bases from J, the junction contained 11 bases not matched to a gene. The CDR3 nucleotides are TGTGCCAGCAGTGCACTAGCGCCTAGAACCCACAATGAGCAGTTCTTC. This gives the protein CASSALAPRTHNEQFF.

The rearrangement joins TRBV5-1 to TRBJ2-7; the match to TRBD1 covers 8 bases. Germline assignment: CDR1 SGHRS and CDR2 YFSETQ. J gave up 2 bases and V 4 bases, and 17 bases lay outside the gene matches. The CDR3 extends over 18 amino acids. The CDR3: CASSLRDRQLHRAYEQYF. Written as DNA, the CDR3 is TGCGCCAGCAGCCTGAGGGACAGGCAACTTCATCGGGCCTACGAGCAGTACTTC.

This chain uses TRBV7-9 with TRBJ2-7; D is possibly TRBD2 (6 bases). V lost 5 bases, J lost 7 bases, and 12 bases lay in between. Germline V gene sequence: CDR1 SEHNR, CDR2 FQNEAQ (reference sequence). The CDR3 has 12 residues. CDR3 in amino acids: CASSARDFEQYF. As DNA, the CDR3 is TGTGCCAGCAGCGCCCGGGACTTTGAGCAGTACTTC.

This sequence joins TRBV7-2 and TRBJ2-5, with a possible D match to TRBD2 (6 bases). Trimming left V 1 base short and J 5 bases short, with 11 bases between. Germline V CDR1 and CDR2: SGHTA, FQGNSA. This CDR3 is built from 14 residues. CDR3 amino acids: CASSLVRGSETQYF. CDR3 nucleotide sequence: TGTGCCAGCAGCTTAGTCCGGGGGTCGGAGACCCAGTACTTC.

This clone has a handful of counts. J is TRBJ2-7 and V is TRBV13; D not certain. CDR1 and CDR2 (germline): PRHDT, FYEKMQ (reference sequence). The CDR3 extends over 12 amino acids. V lost 5 bases, J lost 1 base, and 6 bases lay in between. The CDR3 DNA reads TGTGCCAGCAGCGGTCCTTCCTACGAGCAGTACTTC. It encodes CASSGPSYEQYF.

CDR3 protein: CASSLQGWGTSGNQPQHF. As DNA, the CDR3 is TGTGCCAGCAGCTTACAGGGATGGGGCACCTCGGGCAATCAGCCCCAGCATTTT. The rearrangement links TRBV5-6 to TRBJ1-5; D possibly corresponds to TRBD1 (6 bases). The CDR3 totals 18 residues. Trimming left V 2 bases short and J 2 bases short, with 20 bases between. Germline CDR1 is SGHDT and CDR2 is YYEEEE.

V gene TRBV28 combines with J gene TRBJ2-7; D is undetermined. The CDR3 contains 13 residues. V lost 2 bases and J 7 bases, leaving 12 bases between the germline ends. Germline V gene lookup returns CDR1 MDHEN and CDR2 SYDVKM. The CDR3 reads CASSLRNGWEQYF. The CDR3, as DNA: TGTGCCAGCAGTTTACGGAACGGGTGGGAGCAGTACTTC.

The CDR3 sequence: CASSMGGAGELFF. CDR3 DNA sequence: TGTGCCAGTAGTATGGGGGGGGCCGGGGAGCTGTTTTTT. The chain uses TRBV19 and TRBJ2-2; 7 nucleotides line up with TRBD2. The CDR3 loop spans 13 amino acids. The V gene's germline CDR1 is LNHDA and CDR2 SQIVND (reference sequence). V lost 3 bases and J lost 6; bases outside the gene matches: 1.

The genes are TRBV11-3 and TRBJ2-1; D is undetermined. Per the germline V gene, CDR1 is SGHNT and CDR2 is YENEEA. The ends were cut back, 1 base at V and 5 bases at J, with 3 bases in the middle. The CDR3 is 12 amino acids. CDR3 coding DNA: TGTGCCAGCAGCTTAGGAAACAATGAGCAGTTCTTC. Translating gives CASSLGNNEQFF. Filled out from reference TRBV11-3 and TRBJ2-1, the complete variable domain reads EAGVVQSPRYKIIEKKQPVAFWCNPISGHNTLYWYLQNLGQGPELLIRYENEEAVDDSQLPKDRFSAERLKGVDSTLKIQPAELGDSAVYLCASSLGNNEQFFGPGTRLTVL.